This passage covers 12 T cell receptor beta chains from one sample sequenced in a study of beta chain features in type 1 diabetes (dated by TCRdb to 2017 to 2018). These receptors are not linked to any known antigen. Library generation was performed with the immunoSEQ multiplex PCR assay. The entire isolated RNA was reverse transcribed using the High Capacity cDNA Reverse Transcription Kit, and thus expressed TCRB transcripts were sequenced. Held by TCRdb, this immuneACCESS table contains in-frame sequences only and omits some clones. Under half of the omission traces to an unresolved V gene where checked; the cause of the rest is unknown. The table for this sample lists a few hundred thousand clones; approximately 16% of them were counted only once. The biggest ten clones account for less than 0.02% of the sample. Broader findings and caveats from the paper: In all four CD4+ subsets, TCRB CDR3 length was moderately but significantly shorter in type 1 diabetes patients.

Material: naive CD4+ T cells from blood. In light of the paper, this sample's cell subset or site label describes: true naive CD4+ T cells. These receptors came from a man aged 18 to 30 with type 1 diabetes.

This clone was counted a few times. The CDR3 sequence: CSVFHFGQVNDGYTF. The CDR3 bases are TGCAGCGTTTTTCACTTTGGACAGGTGAACGATGGCTACACCTTC. V gene TRBV29-1 combines with J gene TRBJ1-2; the match to TRBD1 covers 7 bases. V lost 5 bases to trimming and J lost 6 bases; unmatched junction nucleotides: 15. This CDR3 spans 15 amino acids. Germline V gene lookup returns CDR1 SQVTM and CDR2 ANQGSEA.

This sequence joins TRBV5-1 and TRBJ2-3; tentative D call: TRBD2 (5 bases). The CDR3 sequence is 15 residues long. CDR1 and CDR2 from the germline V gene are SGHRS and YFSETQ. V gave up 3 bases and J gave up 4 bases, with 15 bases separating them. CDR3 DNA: TGCGCCAGCAGCTCCGTCTGGAGGAGAGCAGATACGCAGTATTTT. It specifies CASSSVWRRADTQYF.

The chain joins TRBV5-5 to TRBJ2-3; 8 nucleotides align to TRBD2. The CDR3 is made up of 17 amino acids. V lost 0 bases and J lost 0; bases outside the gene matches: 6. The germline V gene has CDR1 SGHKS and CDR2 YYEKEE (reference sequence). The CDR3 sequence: CASSLAIGGGSTDTQYF. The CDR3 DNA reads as TGTGCCAGCAGCTTGGCCATCGGGGGGGGAAGCACAGATACGCAGTATTTT. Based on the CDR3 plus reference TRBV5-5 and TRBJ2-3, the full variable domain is DAGVTQSPTHLIKTRGQQVTLRCSPISGHKSVSWYQQVLGQGPQFIFQYYEKEERGRGNFPDRFSARQFPNYSSELNVNALLLGDSALYLCASSLAIGGGSTDTQYFGPGTRLTVL.

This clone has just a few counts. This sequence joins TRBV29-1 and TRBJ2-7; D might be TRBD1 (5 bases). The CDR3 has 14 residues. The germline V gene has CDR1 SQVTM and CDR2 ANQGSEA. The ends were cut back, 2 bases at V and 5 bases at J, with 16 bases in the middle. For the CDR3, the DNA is TGCAGCGTTGAACCACTCCTCACAGGCAACGAGCAGTACTTC. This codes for CSVEPLLTGNEQYF.

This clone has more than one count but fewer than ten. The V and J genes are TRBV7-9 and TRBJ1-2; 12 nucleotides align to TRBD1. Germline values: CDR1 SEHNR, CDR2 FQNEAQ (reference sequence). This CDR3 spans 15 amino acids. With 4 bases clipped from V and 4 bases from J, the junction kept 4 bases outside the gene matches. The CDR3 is CASSSGTGGPYGYTF. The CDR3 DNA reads TGTGCCAGCAGCTCGGGGACAGGGGGCCCCTATGGCTACACCTTC.

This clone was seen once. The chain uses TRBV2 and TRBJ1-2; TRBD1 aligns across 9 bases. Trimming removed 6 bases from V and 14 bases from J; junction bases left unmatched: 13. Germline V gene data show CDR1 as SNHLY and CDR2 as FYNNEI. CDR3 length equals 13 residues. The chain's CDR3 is CASRLLAGDRVTF. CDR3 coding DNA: TGTGCCAGCAGGCTCCTAGCCGGGGACAGGGTAACCTTC.

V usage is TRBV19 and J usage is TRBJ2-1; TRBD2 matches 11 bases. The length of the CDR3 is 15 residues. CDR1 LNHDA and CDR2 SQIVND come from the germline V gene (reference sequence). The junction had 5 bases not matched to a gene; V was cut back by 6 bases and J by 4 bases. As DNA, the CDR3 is TGTGCCAGTAGGCCCGGGACTAGCGGATACAATGAGCAGTTCTTC. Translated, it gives CASRPGTSGYNEQFF.

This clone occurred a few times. In nucleotides, the CDR3 is TGTGCCTGGAGTATCGGACAGGCCAGCAATCAGCCCCAGCATTTT. Translated: CAWSIGQASNQPQHF. V usage is TRBV30 and J usage is TRBJ1-5; TRBD1 matches 7 bases. The germline V gene encodes CDR1 GTSNPN and CDR2 SVGIG (reference sequence). Trimming at V came to 2 bases and at J to 1 base, leaving 5 bases not matched to a gene. The CDR3 runs 15 residues.

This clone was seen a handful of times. This chain's CDR3 is CSAFKYEQYF. CDR3 nucleotide sequence: TGCAGTGCTTTTAAATACGAGCAGTACTTC. The chain has TRBV20-1 and TRBJ2-7; no firm D call. CDR3 length: 10 residues. The V and J ends lost 5 bases and 4 bases respectively, with 6 bases between them. Per the germline V gene, CDR1 is DFQATT and CDR2 is SNEGSKA (reference sequence).

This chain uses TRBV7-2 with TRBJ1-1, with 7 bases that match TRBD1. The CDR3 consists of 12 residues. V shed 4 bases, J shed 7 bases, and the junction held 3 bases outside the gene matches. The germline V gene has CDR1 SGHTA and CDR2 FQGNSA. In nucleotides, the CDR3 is TGTGCCAGCAGCTCGAACAGGGGTGAAGCTTTCTTT. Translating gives CASSSNRGEAFF. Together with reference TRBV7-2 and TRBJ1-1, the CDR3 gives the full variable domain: GAGVSQSPSNKVTEKGKDVELRCDPISGHTALYWYRQSLGQGLEFLIYFQGNSAPDKSGLPSDRFSAERTGGSVSTLTIQRTQQEDSAVYLCASSSNRGEAFFGQGTRLTVV.

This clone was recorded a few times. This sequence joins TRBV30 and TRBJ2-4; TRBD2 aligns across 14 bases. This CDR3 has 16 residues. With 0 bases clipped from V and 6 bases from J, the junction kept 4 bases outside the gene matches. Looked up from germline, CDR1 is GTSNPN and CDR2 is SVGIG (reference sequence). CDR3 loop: CAWSVQGTSGRNIQYF. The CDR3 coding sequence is TGTGCCTGGAGTGTACAGGGGACTAGCGGGAGAAACATTCAGTACTTC. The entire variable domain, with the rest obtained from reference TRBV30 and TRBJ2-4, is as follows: SQTIHQWPATLVQPVGSPLSLECTVEGTSNPNLYWYRQAAGRGLQLLFYSVGIGQISSEVPQNLSASRPQDRQFILSSKKLLLSDSGFYLCAWSVQGTSGRNIQYFGAGTRLSVL.

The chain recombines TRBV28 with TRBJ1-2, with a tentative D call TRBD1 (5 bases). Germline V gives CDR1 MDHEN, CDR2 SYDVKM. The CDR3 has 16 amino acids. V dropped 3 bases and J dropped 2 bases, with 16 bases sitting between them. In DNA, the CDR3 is TGTGCCAGCAGTTTGGGGCGGCGGTCTCGAAACTATGGCTACACCTTC. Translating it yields CASSLGRRSRNYGYTF.